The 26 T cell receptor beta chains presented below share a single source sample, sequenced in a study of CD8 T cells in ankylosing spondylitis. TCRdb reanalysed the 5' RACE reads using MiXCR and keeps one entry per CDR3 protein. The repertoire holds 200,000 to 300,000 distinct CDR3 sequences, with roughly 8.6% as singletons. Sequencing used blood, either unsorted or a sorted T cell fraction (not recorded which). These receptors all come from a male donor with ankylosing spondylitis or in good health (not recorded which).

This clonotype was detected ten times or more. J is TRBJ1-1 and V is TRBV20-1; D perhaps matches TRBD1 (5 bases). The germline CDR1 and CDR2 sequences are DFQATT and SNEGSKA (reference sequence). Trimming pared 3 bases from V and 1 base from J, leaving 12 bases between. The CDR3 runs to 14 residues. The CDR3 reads CSASPSGGNTEAFF. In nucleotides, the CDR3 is TGCAGTGCTAGTCCTTCGGGGGGGAACACTGAAGCTTTCTTT.

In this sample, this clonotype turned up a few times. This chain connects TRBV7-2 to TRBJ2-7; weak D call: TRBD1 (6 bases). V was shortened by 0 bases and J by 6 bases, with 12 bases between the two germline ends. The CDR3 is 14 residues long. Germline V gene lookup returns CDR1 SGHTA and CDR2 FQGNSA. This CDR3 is CASSLAHRAGEQYF. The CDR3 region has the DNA TGTGCCAGCAGCTTAGCGCACAGGGCGGGCGAGCAGTACTTC.

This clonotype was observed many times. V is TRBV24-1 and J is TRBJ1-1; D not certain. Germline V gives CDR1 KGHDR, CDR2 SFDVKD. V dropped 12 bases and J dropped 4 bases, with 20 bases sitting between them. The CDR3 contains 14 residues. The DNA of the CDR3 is TGTGCCTCAGCACCGGGCCCCACGAGCACTGAAGCTTTCTTT. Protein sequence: CASAPGPTSTEAFF.

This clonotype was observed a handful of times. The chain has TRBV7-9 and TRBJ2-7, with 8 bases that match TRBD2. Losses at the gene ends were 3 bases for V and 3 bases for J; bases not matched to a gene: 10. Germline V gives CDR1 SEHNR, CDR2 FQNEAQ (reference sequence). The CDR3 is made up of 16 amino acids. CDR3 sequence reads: CASSFQSGGENYEQYF. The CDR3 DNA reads TGTGCCAGCAGCTTCCAAAGCGGGGGAGAGAACTACGAGCAGTACTTC.

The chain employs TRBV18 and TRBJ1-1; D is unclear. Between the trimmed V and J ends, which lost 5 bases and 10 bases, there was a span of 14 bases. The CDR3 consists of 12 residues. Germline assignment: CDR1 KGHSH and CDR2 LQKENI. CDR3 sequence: CASSESRQGAFF. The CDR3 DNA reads TGTGCCAGCTCAGAGTCCCGCCAAGGAGCTTTCTTT.

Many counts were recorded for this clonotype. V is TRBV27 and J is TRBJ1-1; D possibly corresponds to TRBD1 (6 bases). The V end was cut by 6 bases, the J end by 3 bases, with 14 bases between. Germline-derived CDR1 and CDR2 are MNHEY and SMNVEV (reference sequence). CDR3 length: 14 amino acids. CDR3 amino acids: CASRRTVGDTEAFF. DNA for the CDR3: TGTGCCAGCAGGAGGACAGTGGGGGACACTGAAGCTTTCTTT.

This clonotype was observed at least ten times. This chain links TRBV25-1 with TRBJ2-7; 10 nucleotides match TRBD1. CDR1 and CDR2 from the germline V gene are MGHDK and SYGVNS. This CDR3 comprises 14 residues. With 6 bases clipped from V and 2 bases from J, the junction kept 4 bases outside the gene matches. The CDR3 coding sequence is TGTGCCAGCAGGGGACAGGGGATAACCTACGAGCAGTACTTC. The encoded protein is CASRGQGITYEQYF.

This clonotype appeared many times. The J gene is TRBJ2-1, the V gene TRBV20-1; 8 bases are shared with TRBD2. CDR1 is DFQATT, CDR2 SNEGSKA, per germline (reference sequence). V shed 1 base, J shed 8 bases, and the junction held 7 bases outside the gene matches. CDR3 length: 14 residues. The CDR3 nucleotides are TGCAGTGCTAGAGTGCCGGGAGGGAGCTATGAGCAGTTCTTC. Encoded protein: CSARVPGGSYEQFF.

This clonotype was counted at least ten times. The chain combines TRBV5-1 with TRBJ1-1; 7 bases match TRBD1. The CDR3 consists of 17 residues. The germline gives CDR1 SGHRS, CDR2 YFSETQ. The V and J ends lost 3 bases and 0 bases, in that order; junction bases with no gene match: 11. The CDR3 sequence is CASSSGGGGALNTEAFF. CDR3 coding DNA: TGCGCCAGCAGCTCTGGTGGAGGGGGCGCTTTGAACACTGAAGCTTTCTTT.

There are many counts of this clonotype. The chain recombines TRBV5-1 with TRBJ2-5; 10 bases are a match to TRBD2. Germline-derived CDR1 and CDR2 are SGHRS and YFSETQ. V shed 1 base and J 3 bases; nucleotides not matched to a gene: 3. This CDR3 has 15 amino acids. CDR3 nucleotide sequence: TGCGCCAGCAGCTTGCTACTAGCGGGAAAAGAGACCCAGTACTTC. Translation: CASSLLLAGKETQYF.

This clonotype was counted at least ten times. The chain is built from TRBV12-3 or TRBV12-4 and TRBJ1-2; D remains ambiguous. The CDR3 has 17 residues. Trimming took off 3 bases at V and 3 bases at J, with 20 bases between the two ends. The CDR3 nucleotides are TGTGCCAGCAGTTTTTGGATCCTAGACGACGGATACTATGGCTACACCTTC. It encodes CASSFWILDDGYYGYTF.

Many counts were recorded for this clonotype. The CDR3: CSASTGRVADTQYF. The DNA for the CDR3 is TGCAGTGCTTCCACAGGGCGGGTGGCAGATACGCAGTATTTT. This chain links TRBV20-1 with TRBJ2-3; D is perhaps TRBD1 (6 bases). V gave up 5 bases and J gave up 4 bases, with 16 bases separating them. This CDR3 is 14 amino acids long. In germline, CDR1 is DFQATT, CDR2 SNEGSKA (reference sequence).

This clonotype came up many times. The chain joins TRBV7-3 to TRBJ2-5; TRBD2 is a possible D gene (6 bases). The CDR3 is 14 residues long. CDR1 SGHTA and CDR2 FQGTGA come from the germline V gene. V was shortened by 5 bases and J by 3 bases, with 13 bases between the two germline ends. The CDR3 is CASSRTGGEETQYF. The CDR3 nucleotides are TGTGCCAGCAGCCGAACCGGGGGTGAAGAGACCCAGTACTTC. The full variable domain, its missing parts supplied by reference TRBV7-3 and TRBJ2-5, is GAGVSQTPSNKVTEKGKYVELRCDPISGHTALYWYRQSLGQGPEFLIYFQGTGAADDSGLPNDRFFAVRPEGSVSTLKIQRTERGDSAVYLCASSRTGGEETQYFGPGTRLLVL.

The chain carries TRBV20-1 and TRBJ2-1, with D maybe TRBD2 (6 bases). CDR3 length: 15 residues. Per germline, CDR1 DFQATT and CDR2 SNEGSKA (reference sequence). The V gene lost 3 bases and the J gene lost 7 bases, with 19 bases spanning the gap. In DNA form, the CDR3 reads TGCAGTGCTAGTGTTCCCCTGGATCGGGGGAATGAGCAGTTCTTC. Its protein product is CSASVPLDRGNEQFF.

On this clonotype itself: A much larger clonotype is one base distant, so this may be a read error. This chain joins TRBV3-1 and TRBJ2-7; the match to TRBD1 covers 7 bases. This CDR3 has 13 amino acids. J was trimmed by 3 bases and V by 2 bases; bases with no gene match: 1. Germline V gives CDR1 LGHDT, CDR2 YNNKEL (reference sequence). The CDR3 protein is CASSQRDSYEQYF. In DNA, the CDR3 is TGTGCCAGCAGCCAACGGGACAGCTACGAGCAGTACTTC.

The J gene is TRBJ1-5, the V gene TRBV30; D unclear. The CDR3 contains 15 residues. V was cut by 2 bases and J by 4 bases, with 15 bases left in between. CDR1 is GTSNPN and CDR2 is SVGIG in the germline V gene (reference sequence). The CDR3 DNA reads TGTGCCTGGAGTTCAGCCCCGGGGAAGAATCAGCCCCAGCATTTT. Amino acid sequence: CAWSSAPGKNQPQHF.

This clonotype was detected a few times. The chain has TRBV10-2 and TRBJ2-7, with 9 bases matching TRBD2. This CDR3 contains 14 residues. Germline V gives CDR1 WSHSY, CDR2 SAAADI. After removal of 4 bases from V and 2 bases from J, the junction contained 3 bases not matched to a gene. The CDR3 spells CASSAREGPYEQYF. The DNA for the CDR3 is TGCGCCAGCAGTGCGCGGGAGGGGCCCTACGAGCAGTACTTC.

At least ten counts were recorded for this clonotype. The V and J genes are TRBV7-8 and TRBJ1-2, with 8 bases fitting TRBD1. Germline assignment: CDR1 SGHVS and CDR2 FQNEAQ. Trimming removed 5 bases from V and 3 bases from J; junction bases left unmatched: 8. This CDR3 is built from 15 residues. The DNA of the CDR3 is TGTGCCAGCAGCCCCCGTGACAGGGGAGACTATGGCTACACCTTC. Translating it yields CASSPRDRGDYGYTF.

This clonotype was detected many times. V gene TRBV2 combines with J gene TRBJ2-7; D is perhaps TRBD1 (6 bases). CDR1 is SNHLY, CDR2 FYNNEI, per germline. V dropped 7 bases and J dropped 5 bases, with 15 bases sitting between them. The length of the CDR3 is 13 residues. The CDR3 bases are TGTGCCAGCAATAAAGACAGGCAGAACGAGCAGTACTTC. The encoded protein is CASNKDRQNEQYF.

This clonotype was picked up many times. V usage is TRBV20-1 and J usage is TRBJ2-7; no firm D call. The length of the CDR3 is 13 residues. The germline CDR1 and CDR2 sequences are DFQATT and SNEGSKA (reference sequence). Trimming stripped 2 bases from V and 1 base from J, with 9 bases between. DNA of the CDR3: TGCAGTGCTAGAAGCCTTGATTCCTACGAGCAGTACTTC. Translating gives CSARSLDSYEQYF.

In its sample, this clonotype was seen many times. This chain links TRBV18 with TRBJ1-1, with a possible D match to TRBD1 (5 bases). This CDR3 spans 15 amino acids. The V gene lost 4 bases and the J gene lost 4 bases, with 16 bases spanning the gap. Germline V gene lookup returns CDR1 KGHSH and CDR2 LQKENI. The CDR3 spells CASSLEQAGGTEAFF. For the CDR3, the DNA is TGTGCCAGCTCACTTGAACAGGCGGGGGGCACTGAAGCTTTCTTT.

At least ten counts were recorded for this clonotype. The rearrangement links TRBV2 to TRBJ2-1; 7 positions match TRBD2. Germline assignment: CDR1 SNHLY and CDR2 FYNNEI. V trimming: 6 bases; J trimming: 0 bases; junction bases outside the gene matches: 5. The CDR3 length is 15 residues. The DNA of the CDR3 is TGTGCCAGCAGGCTAGCGGCGAGCTCCTACAATGAGCAGTTCTTC. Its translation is CASRLAASSYNEQFF.

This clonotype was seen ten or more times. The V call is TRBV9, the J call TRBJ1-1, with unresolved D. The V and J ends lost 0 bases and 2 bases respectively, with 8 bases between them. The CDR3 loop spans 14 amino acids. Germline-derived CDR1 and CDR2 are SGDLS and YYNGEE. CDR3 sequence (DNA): TGTGCCAGCAGCGTAGTGGGTCCCAACACTGAAGCTTTCTTT. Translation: CASSVVGPNTEAFF.

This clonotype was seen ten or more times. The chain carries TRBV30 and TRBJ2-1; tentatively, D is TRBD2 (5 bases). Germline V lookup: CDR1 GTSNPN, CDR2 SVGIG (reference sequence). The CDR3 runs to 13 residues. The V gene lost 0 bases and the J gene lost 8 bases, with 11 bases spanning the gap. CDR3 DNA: TGTGCCTGGAGTGTACTCGGACTCGATGAGCAGTTCTTC. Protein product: CAWSVLGLDEQFF.

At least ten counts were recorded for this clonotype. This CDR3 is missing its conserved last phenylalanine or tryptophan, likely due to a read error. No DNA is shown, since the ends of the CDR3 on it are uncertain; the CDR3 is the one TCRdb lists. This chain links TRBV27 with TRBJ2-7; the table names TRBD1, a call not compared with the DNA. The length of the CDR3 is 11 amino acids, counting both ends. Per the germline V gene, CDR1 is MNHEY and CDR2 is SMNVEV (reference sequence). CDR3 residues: CASSFLSTGPK.

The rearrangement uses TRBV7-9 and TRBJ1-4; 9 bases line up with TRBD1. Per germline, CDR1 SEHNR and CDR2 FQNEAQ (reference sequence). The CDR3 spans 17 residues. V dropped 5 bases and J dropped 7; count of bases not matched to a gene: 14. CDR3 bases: TGTGCCAGCAGCCGGACCACCGGACAGGGGCAGAGTGAAAAACTGTTTTTT. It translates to CASSRTTGQGQSEKLFF.